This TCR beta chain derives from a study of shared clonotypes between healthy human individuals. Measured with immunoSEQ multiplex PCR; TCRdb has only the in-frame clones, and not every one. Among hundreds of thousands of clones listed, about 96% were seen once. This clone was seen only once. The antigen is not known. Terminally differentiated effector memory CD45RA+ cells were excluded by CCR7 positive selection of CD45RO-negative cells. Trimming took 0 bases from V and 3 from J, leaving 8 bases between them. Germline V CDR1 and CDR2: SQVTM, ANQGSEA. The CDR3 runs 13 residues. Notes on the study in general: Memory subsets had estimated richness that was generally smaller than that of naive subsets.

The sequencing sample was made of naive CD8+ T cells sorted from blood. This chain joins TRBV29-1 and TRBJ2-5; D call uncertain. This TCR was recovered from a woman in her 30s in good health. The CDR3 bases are TGCAGCGTTGAAGATCGGGCCGAAGAGACCCAGTACTTC. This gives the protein CSVEDRAEETQYF. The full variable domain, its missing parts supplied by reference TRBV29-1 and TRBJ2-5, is SAVISQKPSRDICQRGTSLTIQCQVDSQVTMMFWYRQQPGQSLTLIATANQGSEATYESGFVIDKFPISRPNLTFSTLTVSNMSPEDSSIYLCSVEDRAEETQYFGPGTRLLVL.